One and the same sample provided the 32 T cell receptor beta chains below, sequenced in a study of identical twins. TCRdb re-derived calls from the 5' RACE reads in MiXCR, one entry per CDR3 protein. Of under 900,000 distinct CDR3 sequences listed, 18% are singletons. The same data also went into a second study, on T cells expressing NK-cell markers.

The specimen sequenced was PBMCs. The receptors derive from a woman aged 18-29 years in good health.

This clonotype was seen a handful of times. The chain has TRBV12-3 or TRBV12-4 and TRBJ1-5, with 8 bases identical to TRBD1. This CDR3 has 17 amino acids. The V and J ends lost 4 bases and 3 bases, in that order; junction bases with no gene match: 11. This CDR3 is CASSSPTDRGYNQPQHF. In DNA, the CDR3 is TGTGCCAGCAGTTCGCCGACCGACAGGGGATACAATCAGCCCCAGCATTTT.

This clonotype turned up a few times. V usage is TRBV12-3 or TRBV12-4 and J usage is TRBJ1-2; 9 nucleotides match TRBD1. The CDR3 runs to 15 residues. The ends lost 6 bases at V and 1 base at J; junction bases unmatched: 6. CDR3 sequence reads: CASSPGQGRNYGYTF. In nucleotides, the CDR3 is TGTGCCAGCAGCCCGGGACAGGGTCGTAACTATGGCTACACCTTC.

This clonotype was seen a few times. This rearrangement joins TRBV18 to TRBJ1-2; D is uncertain. The CDR3 is 12 amino acids. Trimming pared 3 bases from V and 8 bases from J, leaving 10 bases between. In germline, CDR1 is KGHSH, CDR2 LQKENI. The CDR3 loop is CASSPALEGYTF. In nucleotides, the CDR3 is TGTGCCAGCTCACCGGCCCTCGAAGGCTACACCTTC.

The gene calls are TRBV2 and TRBJ1-2, with D hard to call. V was clipped by 4 bases and J by 8 bases, with 8 bases between them. CDR1 and CDR2 (germline): SNHLY, FYNNEI. The CDR3 has 11 residues. The CDR3 bases are TGTGCCAGCAGTGGTGATGTCGGCTACACCTTC. Protein: CASSGDVGYTF.

A few counts support this clonotype. The CDR3 region has the DNA TGTGCCAGCAGCTCAACAGGGCAGACTGAAGCTTTCTTT. It specifies CASSSTGQTEAFF. The chain is built from TRBV7-6 and TRBJ1-1; D possibly corresponds to TRBD1 (6 bases). The length of the CDR3 is 13 residues. V lost 4 bases to trimming and J lost 5 bases, with 11 bases between them. Germline assignment: CDR1 SGHVS and CDR2 FNYEAQ.

CDR3 bases: TGCAGTGCTGGCCCCCTGTGGGAGCACGGGTGGGTCACTGAAGCTTTCTTT. Its translation: CSAGPLWEHGWVTEAFF. The rearrangement uses TRBV20-1 and TRBJ1-1; D remains ambiguous. This CDR3 has 17 amino acids. Germline V gene data show CDR1 as DFQATT and CDR2 as SNEGSKA (reference sequence). The V and J ends lost 5 bases and 4 bases respectively, with 26 bases between them.

This clonotype was detected only a few times. The chain links TRBV27 to TRBJ2-6, with D possibly called TRBD1 or TRBD2 (5 bases each). The ends were cut back, 3 bases at V and 0 bases at J, with 12 bases in the middle. The CDR3 length is 17 residues. The germline V gene encodes CDR1 MNHEY and CDR2 SMNVEV (reference sequence). CDR3 protein: CASSFFQGASGANVLTF. The CDR3 nucleotides are TGTGCCAGCAGTTTCTTCCAGGGAGCCTCTGGGGCCAACGTCCTGACTTTC.

This chain connects TRBV12-3 or TRBV12-4 to TRBJ1-5, with TRBD1 matching 7 bases. With 2 bases clipped from V and 2 bases from J, the junction kept 3 bases outside the gene matches. The CDR3 runs to 15 residues. This chain's CDR3 is CASSLMQGGNQPQHF. In DNA, the CDR3 is TGTGCCAGCAGTTTAATGCAGGGGGGCAATCAGCCCCAGCATTTT.

This clonotype has a handful of counts. CDR3 region: CSERTGTYGYTF. The DNA of the CDR3 is TGCAGCGAAAGGACGGGGACCTATGGCTACACCTTC. V usage is TRBV29-1 and J usage is TRBJ1-2, with a possible D match to TRBD1 (5 bases). Germline V gene data show CDR1 as SQVTM and CDR2 as ANQGSEA. Trimming left V 7 bases short and J 4 bases short, with 13 bases between. This CDR3 has 12 residues. The full variable domain, in which reference TRBV29-1 and TRBJ1-2 provide the parts outside the CDR3, is SAVISQKPSRDICQRGTSLTIQCQVDSQVTMMFWYRQQPGQSLTLIATANQGSEATYESGFVIDKFPISRPNLTFSTLTVSNMSPEDSSIYLCSERTGTYGYTFGSGTRLTVV.

There are a few counts of this clonotype. This rearrangement joins TRBV20-1 to TRBJ2-7, with D uncertain. Germline assignment: CDR1 DFQATT and CDR2 SNEGSKA (reference sequence). The germline V and J ends were trimmed by 4 bases and 4 bases, with 8 bases remaining between them. The CDR3 length is 11 residues. Here the CDR3 DNA reads TGCAGTGCTAAAAAGATATACGAGCAGTACTTC. As protein: CSAKKIYEQYF.

Only a few counts were recorded for this clonotype. This chain links TRBV6-5 with TRBJ2-7; TRBD1 or TRBD2 may be the D gene (6 bases each). The V gene lost 2 bases and the J gene lost 0 bases, with 11 bases spanning the gap. The CDR3 has 15 residues. The V gene's germline CDR1 is MNHEY and CDR2 SVGAGI. DNA for the CDR3: TGTGCCAGCAGTTACGGGGGGCTCAGCTCCTACGAGCAGTACTTC. Protein: CASSYGGLSSYEQYF.

About this clonotype itself: A much larger clone lies a single base off, so this may be a read error. The chain uses TRBV12-3 or TRBV12-4 and TRBJ2-7; the match to TRBD2 covers 7 bases. This CDR3 spans 13 amino acids. V dropped 8 bases and J dropped 0; count of bases not matched to a gene: 4. The CDR3, as DNA: TGTGCCAGCTGTCGGACTAGCTCCTACGAGCAGTACTTC. It encodes CASCRTSSYEQYF.

This clonotype was detected only a few times. The CDR3: CSARYRSGLREQFF. CDR3 nucleotide sequence: TGCAGTGCTAGATATAGGTCAGGGCTAAGGGAGCAGTTCTTC. The rearrangement uses TRBV20-1 and TRBJ2-1; the D gene is possibly TRBD1 (5 bases). The CDR3 covers 14 residues. V was shortened by 2 bases and J by 10 bases, with 18 bases between the two germline ends. From germline, CDR1 is DFQATT and CDR2 SNEGSKA (reference sequence).

With regard to this clonotype: At one end, the junction sequence differs from germline, possibly due to a read error. This sequence joins TRBV7-9 and TRBJ2-3; D not resolved. This CDR3 contains 11 residues. Germline V gene sequence: CDR1 SEHNR, CDR2 FQNEAQ (reference sequence). In DNA, the CDR3 is TGTGCCAGCAGCCCTTTATATACGCTGTATTTT. Translation gives CASSPLYTLYF.

This clonotype was picked up a small number of times. The chain joins TRBV12-3 or TRBV12-4 to TRBJ1-3; a weak D match, TRBD1 (5 bases). V was clipped by 5 bases and J by 13 bases, with 12 bases between them. The CDR3 is made up of 11 amino acids. In DNA, the CDR3 is TGTGCCAGCAGTCCAGGGACCAGGATATATTTT. This codes for CASSPGTRIYF.

The chain combines TRBV29-1 with TRBJ2-1; 14 bases match TRBD2. V gave up 5 bases and J gave up 3 bases; unmatched junction bases: 6. The CDR3 runs 16 residues. Germline V gene data show CDR1 as SQVTM and CDR2 as ANQGSEA. The CDR3 loop reads CSVLGLAGGSYNEQFF. The CDR3 DNA reads TGCAGCGTTCTTGGACTAGCGGGAGGCAGCTACAATGAGCAGTTCTTC.

This clonotype was detected only a few times. V gene TRBV19 combines with J gene TRBJ2-2; TRBD2 is a possible D gene (6 bases). CDR1 is LNHDA, CDR2 SQIVND, per germline (reference sequence). The CDR3 contains 15 residues. Trimming took 4 bases from V and 4 from J, leaving 13 bases between them. This CDR3 reads CASSTATSSTGELFF. CDR3 sequence (DNA): TGTGCCAGTAGTACGGCGACTAGTAGCACCGGGGAGCTGTTTTTT.

This rearrangement joins TRBV6-5 to TRBJ2-7, with D unresolved. There are 13 residues in the CDR3. Germline V lookup: CDR1 MNHEY, CDR2 SVGAGI. V lost 0 bases and J 2 bases, leaving 5 bases between the germline ends. The CDR3 sequence: CASSYSSAYEQYF. The CDR3 nucleotides read TGTGCCAGCAGTTACTCGTCCGCCTACGAGCAGTACTTC.

The chain recombines TRBV5-1 with TRBJ1-2; the match to TRBD1 covers 8 bases. With V trimmed by 1 base and J by 8 bases, 10 bases remained unmatched. Looked up from germline, CDR1 is SGHRS and CDR2 is YFSETQ. The CDR3 runs 15 residues. CDR3 amino acids: CASSLSTGGMRGYTF. The CDR3 DNA is TGCGCCAGCAGCTTGTCTACAGGGGGTATGCGGGGCTACACCTTC.

This chain connects TRBV9 to TRBJ2-7; D unresolved. The CDR3 is made up of 15 amino acids. Germline V gene sequence: CDR1 SGDLS, CDR2 YYNGEE. Trimming shortened V by 0 bases and J by 6 bases, and 16 bases separated the two germline ends. The chain's CDR3 is CASSVDSRTAGEQYF. The CDR3 DNA reads TGTGCCAGCAGCGTAGACAGTAGAACCGCCGGCGAGCAGTACTTC.

DNA of the CDR3: TGCAGTTCGAGCGGGAGAGGTGATGGAGATACGCAGTATTTT. It specifies CSSSGRGDGDTQYF. The gene calls are TRBV20-1 and TRBJ2-3; 8 positions agree with TRBD2. Trimming took 8 bases from V and 5 from J; bases not matched to a gene: 12. The CDR3 contains 14 residues. Per germline, CDR1 DFQATT and CDR2 SNEGSKA (reference sequence).

This chain connects TRBV2 to TRBJ1-2, with D perhaps matching TRBD1 (5 bases). The CDR3 has 13 residues. Trimming took 2 bases from V and 4 from J, leaving 8 bases between them. Germline lookup yields CDR1 SNHLY and CDR2 FYNNEI. The CDR3 sequence is CASSENQGYGYTF. Written as DNA, the CDR3 is TGTGCCAGCAGTGAAAATCAGGGCTATGGCTACACCTTC.

This clonotype came up a few times. The chain employs TRBV12-3 or TRBV12-4 and TRBJ1-6, with D maybe TRBD1 (6 bases). The CDR3 is made up of 17 amino acids. V was trimmed by 6 bases and J by 7 bases, leaving 22 bases between them. The CDR3 DNA follows: TGTGCCAGCAGAGACTGGGACAACGGGGGACGGAATTCACCCCTCCACTTT. Protein: CASRDWDNGGRNSPLHF.

This clonotype was counted a single time. The rearrangement uses TRBV5-1 and TRBJ1-4; D perhaps matches TRBD1 (5 bases). Trimming shortened V by 0 bases and J by 5 bases, and 8 bases separated the two germline ends. Germline CDR1 is SGHRS and CDR2 is YFSETQ. The length of the CDR3 is 14 residues. CDR3 sequence (DNA): TGCGCCAGCAGCTTGGACAGGCCGAATGAAAAACTGTTTTTT. Protein: CASSLDRPNEKLFF. The full variable domain, in which reference TRBV5-1 and TRBJ1-4 provide the parts outside the CDR3, is KAGVTQTPRYLIKTRGQQVTLSCSPISGHRSVSWYQQTPGQGLQFLFEYFSETQRNKGNFPGRFSGRQFSNSRSEMNVSTLELGDSALYLCASSLDRPNEKLFFGSGTQLSVL.

There are a few counts of this clonotype. The chain couples TRBV20-1 to TRBJ2-1; the D is unclear. The CDR3 length is 11 residues. The germline V gene encodes CDR1 DFQATT and CDR2 SNEGSKA (reference sequence). V gave up 0 bases and J gave up 10 bases, with 7 bases separating them. The CDR3 sequence: CSARDYREQFF. The CDR3 nucleotides read TGCAGTGCTAGAGATTACCGGGAGCAGTTCTTC.

This clonotype has only a few counts. The chain carries TRBV6-5 and TRBJ1-2; D uncertain. With 6 bases removed from V and 8 bases from J, the gap between germline ends came to 13 bases. Germline CDR1 reads MNHEY; CDR2 reads SVGAGI. CDR3 length: 12 residues. CDR3 bases: TGTGCCAGCAGGTCCACGGGCGGGGGCTACACCTTC. This gives the protein CASRSTGGGYTF.

The chain combines TRBV6-1 with TRBJ2-2; no clear D gene. The CDR3 is 17 residues long. Germline V gene data show CDR1 as MNHNS and CDR2 as SASEGT. Trimming pared 2 bases from V and 0 bases from J, leaving 13 bases between. CDR3 nucleotides: TGTGCCAGCAGTGAACTACAGTTAGGAGCGAACACCGGGGAGCTGTTTTTT. Residues: CASSELQLGANTGELFF.

This clonotype appeared a few times. The chain has TRBV10-3 and TRBJ2-5; 7 bases fit TRBD2. Germline loops: CDR1 ENHRY, CDR2 SYGVKD. This CDR3 has 15 amino acids. V lost 3 bases and J lost 3; bases outside the gene matches: 7. This chain's CDR3 is CAISDGSSGEETQYF. Here the CDR3 DNA reads TGTGCCATCAGTGATGGGTCTAGCGGAGAAGAGACCCAGTACTTC.

V and J are TRBV4-2 and TRBJ2-1; the match to TRBD2 covers 9 bases. The CDR3 consists of 17 residues. V lost 0 bases and J lost 5; bases outside the gene matches: 8. The germline gives CDR1 LGHNA, CDR2 YNFKEQ. In DNA, the CDR3 is TGTGCCAGCAGCCAAGATGCGGGAGGGCCTCGGGACAATGAGCAGTTCTTC. Residues: CASSQDAGGPRDNEQFF.

This clonotype was seen a handful of times. This rearrangement joins TRBV20-1 to TRBJ1-2, with D perhaps matching TRBD1 (6 bases). Trimming removed 6 bases from V and 4 bases from J, with 9 bases in between. The CDR3 length is 11 residues. CDR1 DFQATT and CDR2 SNEGSKA come from the germline V gene (reference sequence). The CDR3, as DNA: TGCAGTGCGCAGGACAGCTATGGCTACACCTTC. Protein: CSAQDSYGYTF.

V is TRBV6-1 and J is TRBJ2-3; D is perhaps TRBD1 or TRBD2 (6 bases each). Trimming pared 7 bases from V and 1 base from J, leaving 21 bases between. CDR3 length: 17 amino acids. The V gene's germline CDR1 is MNHNS and CDR2 SASEGT. The CDR3 nucleotides read TGTGCCAGCATCTCTAACTGGGCGGAGGGGGGCACAGATACGCAGTATTTT. Protein sequence: CASISNWAEGGTDTQYF.

This clonotype turned up a few times. J is TRBJ2-7 and V is TRBV4-3; TRBD2 aligns across 10 bases. Germline V gene lookup returns CDR1 LGHNA and CDR2 YSLEER. CDR3 length: 16 residues. J gave up 5 bases and V 4 bases, and 11 bases lay outside the gene matches. CDR3 DNA sequence: TGCGCCAGCAGCCCGACTAGCGGGTACAGTAGAGACGAGCAGTACTTC. As protein: CASSPTSGYSRDEQYF.